Presented here are 24 T cell receptor beta chains from one specimen sequenced in a study of early T cells in non-severe SARS-CoV-2 infection. In TCRdb, the 5' RACE reads were re-called with MiXCR into one record per CDR3 protein. The sample lists some 77,000 distinct CDR3 sequences, around 13% occurring once. The source material was whole blood. These receptors originate from an adult who was a healthcare worker with PCR-confirmed SARS-CoV-2 infection or an uninfected control (not recorded which).

This clonotype was seen more than once but under ten times. The chain carries TRBV4-2 and TRBJ1-1; D is unclear. This CDR3 has 19 amino acids. Deletions cut 0 bases from V and 5 bases from J, with 25 bases between. The germline V gene has CDR1 LGHNA and CDR2 YNFKEQ. The CDR3 loop reads CASSQDYLGYTGGSTEAFF. Written as DNA, the CDR3 is TGTGCCAGCAGCCAAGATTATCTGGGTTACACGGGAGGAAGTACTGAAGCTTTCTTT.

This clonotype has a count of ten or more. The chain couples TRBV9 to TRBJ1-6, with unresolved D. V dropped 0 bases and J dropped 6 bases, with 10 bases sitting between them. The CDR3 consists of 15 residues. Germline V CDR1 and CDR2: SGDLS, YYNGEE. CDR3 residues: CASSVGGPLNSPLHF. CDR3 nucleotides: TGTGCCAGCAGCGTAGGAGGTCCGCTTAATTCACCCCTCCACTTT.

In its sample, this clonotype was seen many times. The chain uses TRBV6-1 and TRBJ1-1, with D maybe TRBD1 (5 bases). V was clipped by 7 bases and J by 6 bases, with 18 bases between them. This CDR3 has 14 amino acids. In germline, CDR1 is MNHNS, CDR2 SASEGT. The CDR3 spells CASMRNRFSSEAFF. CDR3 DNA sequence: TGTGCCAGCATGAGGAACAGGTTTTCATCTGAAGCTTTCTTT.

This clonotype was seen a handful of times. This rearrangement joins TRBV27 to TRBJ1-2; 10 bases align to TRBD1. The CDR3 consists of 13 residues. The V and J ends lost 5 bases and 4 bases, in that order; junction bases with no gene match: 1. The germline V gene encodes CDR1 MNHEY and CDR2 SMNVEV (reference sequence). Here the CDR3 DNA reads TGTGCCAGCAGTGGGGACAGGGGCTATGGCTACACCTTC. It is translated as CASSGDRGYGYTF.

The sample holds many counts of this clonotype. The rearrangement links TRBV2 to TRBJ2-2; TRBD1 agrees at 8 bases. The CDR3 length is 16 residues. With 7 bases clipped from V and 1 base from J, the junction kept 8 bases outside the gene matches. Germline CDR1 reads SNHLY; CDR2 reads FYNNEI. The DNA of the CDR3 is TGTGCCAGCACCAAAGGTGGGACAGGGAACACCGGGGAGCTGTTTTTT. Translated: CASTKGGTGNTGELFF.

In this sample, this clonotype turned up many times. This chain joins TRBV5-1 and TRBJ1-6, with TRBD1 identical over 9 bases. Trimming cost V 4 bases and J 7 bases; bases outside gene matches: 9. Germline CDR1 reads SGHRS; CDR2 reads YFSETQ. The CDR3 totals 16 residues. The CDR3 region is CASSGAGQGWNSPLHF. CDR3 nucleotides: TGCGCCAGCAGCGGGGCGGGACAGGGATGGAATTCACCCCTCCACTTT.

The chain couples TRBV28 to TRBJ2-1; 12 nucleotides match TRBD2. The trim removed 6 bases at V and 8 bases at J, leaving 8 bases unmatched. This CDR3 has 15 amino acids. Germline V gene sequence: CDR1 MDHEN, CDR2 SYDVKM. DNA of the CDR3: TGTGCCAGCAGGAGCGGACTAGCGGGAAGGTATGAGCAGTTCTTC. Its translation is CASRSGLAGRYEQFF.

The rearrangement uses TRBV29-1 and TRBJ2-5; 7 bases are a match to TRBD2. With 4 bases clipped from V and 5 bases from J, the junction kept 4 bases outside the gene matches. The V gene's germline CDR1 is SQVTM and CDR2 ANQGSEA. The CDR3 extends over 12 amino acids. For the CDR3, the DNA is TGCAGCGTTGTCCTTAGCGGGGAGACCCAGTACTTC. Its translation: CSVVLSGETQYF.

This clonotype turned up a few times. The chain joins TRBV7-9 to TRBJ1-1; D unresolved. V lost 1 base to trimming and J lost 3 bases, with 3 bases between them. The CDR3 has 12 amino acids. In germline, CDR1 is SEHNR, CDR2 FQNEAQ (reference sequence). The chain's CDR3 is CASSLDYTEAFF. For the CDR3, the DNA is TGTGCCAGCAGCTTAGATTACACTGAAGCTTTCTTT.

This clonotype appeared many times. The chain joins TRBV4-3 to TRBJ2-7; D ambiguous. With 4 bases removed from V and 3 bases from J, the gap between germline ends came to 16 bases. The CDR3 is 15 residues long. In germline, CDR1 is LGHNA, CDR2 YSLEER. This chain's CDR3 is CASSRKLGERYEQYF. In DNA, the CDR3 is TGCGCCAGCAGCCGGAAGCTGGGTGAACGCTACGAGCAGTACTTC.

This clonotype was detected many times. This chain links TRBV3-1 with TRBJ2-2, with 8 bases lining up with TRBD2. The CDR3 is made up of 16 amino acids. Germline V CDR1 and CDR2: LGHDT, YNNKEL (reference sequence). V was pared by 1 base and J by 4 bases, with 5 bases of the junction left unmatched. CDR3 coding DNA: TGTGCCAGCAGCCAAGGCGGGGGGCGGGCCACCGGGGAGCTGTTTTTT. Its protein is CASSQGGGRATGELFF.

This chain connects TRBV7-2 to TRBJ1-6; 9 bases are a match to TRBD1. The CDR3 is made up of 14 amino acids. Germline V gene lookup returns CDR1 SGHTA and CDR2 FQGNSA. J gave up 7 bases and V 3 bases, and 1 base lay outside the gene matches. CDR3 nucleotides: TGTGCCAGCAGCTTGGGGACAGGGAATTCACCCCTCCACTTT. It specifies CASSLGTGNSPLHF.

This clonotype was seen a handful of times. The genes are TRBV7-6 and TRBJ1-1; 7 positions match TRBD1. The ends lost 4 bases at V and 4 bases at J; junction bases unmatched: 9. The CDR3 is 15 amino acids. Germline V gene sequence: CDR1 SGHVS, CDR2 FNYEAQ. The CDR3 DNA reads as TGTGCCAGCAGCTCCCACAGGGGCCCCGGCACTGAAGCTTTCTTT. It translates to CASSSHRGPGTEAFF.

V gene TRBV11-2 combines with J gene TRBJ2-5, with TRBD1 matching 11 bases. This CDR3 has 15 residues. The J segment lost 5 bases and the V segment lost 5 bases, leaving 7 bases of the junction unmatched. CDR1 is SGHAT and CDR2 is FQNNGV in the germline V gene. For the CDR3, the DNA is TGTGCCAGCAGCCCTGGACAGGGGGCTTACGAGACCCAGTACTTC. Translating it yields CASSPGQGAYETQYF.

There are a few counts of this clonotype. The rearrangement links TRBV5-1 to TRBJ2-5, with TRBD2 identical over 12 bases. This CDR3 is 16 amino acids long. CDR1 and CDR2 (germline): SGHRS, YFSETQ. After removal of 4 bases from V and 1 base from J, the junction contained 5 bases not matched to a gene. CDR3 loop: CASSPGLAGVQETQYF. CDR3 sequence (DNA): TGCGCCAGCAGCCCGGGACTAGCGGGCGTCCAAGAGACCCAGTACTTC.

The rearrangement joins TRBV7-6 to TRBJ2-6, with no clear D. The length of the CDR3 is 15 residues. In germline, CDR1 is SGHVS, CDR2 FNYEAQ. Trimming pared 2 bases from V and 2 bases from J, leaving 7 bases between. The CDR3 DNA follows: TGTGCCAGCAGCTTAAGTCCGGCTGGGGCCAACGTCCTGACTTTC. Translation gives CASSLSPAGANVLTF.

This clonotype was recorded many times. V is TRBV6-6 and J is TRBJ1-6, with no clear D. The germline V gene has CDR1 MNHNY and CDR2 SVGAGI (reference sequence). Trimming stripped 0 bases from V and 0 bases from J, with 6 bases between. This CDR3 is 16 amino acids long. CDR3 residues: CASSYSESSYNSPLHF. The CDR3 nucleotides are TGTGCCAGCAGTTACTCCGAAAGCTCCTATAATTCACCCCTCCACTTT.

This clonotype was observed a few times. The chain links TRBV7-9 to TRBJ2-2; D not certain. CDR3 length: 14 amino acids. Trimming pared 2 bases from V and 2 bases from J, leaving 6 bases between. In germline, CDR1 is SEHNR, CDR2 FQNEAQ (reference sequence). CDR3 region: CASSLLANTGELFF. CDR3 sequence (DNA): TGTGCCAGCAGCTTATTGGCTAACACCGGGGAGCTGTTTTTT.

This clonotype was seen many times. The rearrangement links TRBV9 to TRBJ2-2; D is undetermined. This CDR3 comprises 15 residues. V dropped 4 bases and J dropped 0 bases, with 10 bases sitting between them. Germline V gene lookup returns CDR1 SGDLS and CDR2 YYNGEE. This CDR3 is CASSPPATNTGELFF. The CDR3 region has the DNA TGTGCCAGCAGCCCCCCCGCCACGAACACCGGGGAGCTGTTTTTT.

This clonotype showed up many times. The V call is TRBV20-1, the J call TRBJ1-1; D is perhaps TRBD1 (5 bases). The V gene's germline CDR1 is DFQATT and CDR2 SNEGSKA (reference sequence). The CDR3 runs to 14 residues. V lost 3 bases and J lost 2, with 13 bases in between. The CDR3 spells CSASSPDSNTEAFF. CDR3 nucleotide sequence: TGCAGTGCTAGCAGCCCCGACAGTAACACTGAAGCTTTCTTT.

At least ten counts were recorded for this clonotype. The chain is built from TRBV12-1 and TRBJ1-1; whether TRBD1, the table's D call, matches the DNA was not checked. TRBV12-1 is designated a pseudogene. This CDR3 is 18 amino acids long. The CDR3 sequence: CASSFPIRDREGSTEAFF. The CDR3 DNA sequence: TGTGCCAGCAGCTTTCCCATCCGGGACAGGGAGGGAAGCACTGAAGCTTTCTTT.

This clonotype was picked up a small number of times. The chain has TRBV10-3 and TRBJ2-3, with TRBD2 identical over 11 bases. Trimming took 2 bases from V and 3 from J; bases not matched to a gene: 7. This CDR3 region has 17 residues. Germline V gene lookup returns CDR1 ENHRY and CDR2 SYGVKD. The CDR3: CAISELLLAGVTDTQYF. Written as DNA, the CDR3 is TGTGCCATCAGTGAGCTCCTACTAGCGGGGGTGACAGATACGCAGTATTTT.

This clonotype was detected many times. This chain joins TRBV11-2 and TRBJ1-1; D possibly corresponds to TRBD1 (6 bases). Trimming took 5 bases from V and 2 from J, leaving 12 bases between them. The CDR3 is made up of 14 amino acids. The germline V gene encodes CDR1 SGHAT and CDR2 FQNNGV. The CDR3 here is CASSPTQGNTEAFF. The CDR3 DNA reads TGTGCCAGCAGCCCCACACAGGGAAACACTGAAGCTTTCTTT. Together with reference TRBV11-2 and TRBJ1-1, the CDR3 gives the full variable domain: EAGVAQSPRYKIIEKRQSVAFWCNPISGHATLYWYQQILGQGPKLLIQFQNNGVVDDSQLPKDRFSAERLKGVDSTLKIQPAKLEDSAVYLCASSPTQGNTEAFFGQGTRLTVV.

This clonotype was seen a handful of times. The chain carries TRBV20-1 and TRBJ1-4, with 8 bases identical to TRBD1. The junction had 7 bases not matched to a gene; V was cut back by 3 bases and J by 7 bases. Germline V gene sequence: CDR1 DFQATT, CDR2 SNEGSKA (reference sequence). This CDR3 comprises 14 residues. The CDR3 DNA sequence: TGCAGTGCTAGGGCACAGGGGGGTTTTGAAAAACTGTTTTTT. It yields the protein CSARAQGGFEKLFF.